Following are 20 T cell receptor beta chains from one sample sequenced in a study of beta chain features in type 1 diabetes. No antigen is known for these receptors. TCRB transcripts that were expressed got sequenced, as all of the isolated RNA had been reverse transcribed. Sequencing was performed with immunoSEQ multiplex PCR; in TCRdb, only in-frame clones are kept and a portion is missing. Of 680,000 or so clones listed, 13% were seen once; the top ten hold about 0.02%. Study-wide results and caveats: Type 1 diabetes patients had moderately but significantly shorter TCRB CDR3s in all four CD4+ subsets.

Sequenced: naive CD4+ T cells from blood. Receptors were obtained from a man younger than 30 with type 1 diabetes.

This rearrangement joins TRBV7-2 to TRBJ2-7; D gene unclear. The germline V gene has CDR1 SGHTA and CDR2 FQGNSA. Trimming left V 1 base short and J 6 bases short, with 10 bases between. This CDR3 has 13 residues. Here the CDR3 reads CASSLGVGSEQYF. The CDR3 bases are TGTGCCAGCAGCTTAGGGGTAGGGTCCGAGCAGTACTTC.

This clone was picked up a small number of times. This chain uses TRBV15 with TRBJ1-3, with a tentative D call TRBD1 (6 bases). V was pared by 5 bases and J by 0 bases, with 11 bases between. Per the germline V gene, CDR1 is LNHNV and CDR2 is YYDKDF (reference sequence). The CDR3 is made up of 15 amino acids. CDR3 bases: TGTGCCACCAGCCTCGACAGGTACTCTGGAAACACCATATATTTT. This encodes CATSLDRYSGNTIYF.

This clone occurred many times. The chain combines TRBV28 with TRBJ2-7; no clear D gene. The CDR3 totals 12 residues. Trimming took 5 bases from V and 0 from J, leaving 5 bases between them. The V gene's germline CDR1 is MDHEN and CDR2 SYDVKM. In DNA, the CDR3 is TGTGCCAGCAGTGTCAGCTCCTACGAGCAGTACTTC. It is translated as CASSVSSYEQYF.

The chain recombines TRBV6-5 with TRBJ1-1; D unresolved. The CDR3 is 13 residues long. Germline values: CDR1 MNHEY, CDR2 SVGAGI. Deletions cut 5 bases from V and 1 base from J, with 8 bases between. CDR3 sequence: CASSAGENTEAFF. DNA of the CDR3: TGTGCCAGCAGTGCTGGGGAGAACACTGAAGCTTTCTTT.

The chain employs TRBV6-1 and TRBJ1-3; D unclear. The CDR3 consists of 16 residues. V was trimmed by 2 bases and J by 0 bases, leaving 11 bases between them. From germline, CDR1 is MNHNS and CDR2 SASEGT. The CDR3 DNA is TGTGCCAGCAGTGAATTCTGGAACCTCTCTGGAAACACCATATATTTT. Translation: CASSEFWNLSGNTIYF.

The chain couples TRBV28 to TRBJ2-3, with 11 bases identical to TRBD2. The V gene end was trimmed by 7 bases and the J gene end by 4 bases; junction bases not matched to a gene: 7. Germline CDR1 and CDR2: MDHEN and SYDVKM. The CDR3 totals 15 residues. CDR3 sequence: CASTLAGGRPDTQYF. The CDR3 DNA sequence: TGTGCCAGCACCTTAGCGGGGGGGCGTCCAGATACGCAGTATTTT.

In this sample, this clone turned up a few times. The rearrangement uses TRBV6-5 and TRBJ1-6, with 9 bases that match TRBD1. The V gene's germline CDR1 is MNHEY and CDR2 SVGAGI. The trim removed 6 bases at V and 7 bases at J, leaving 7 bases unmatched. The CDR3 is made up of 15 amino acids. The CDR3 coding sequence is TGTGCCAGCAGCTCCACCGGGACAGGGAATTCACCCCTCCACTTT. Protein: CASSSTGTGNSPLHF.

This clone has a handful of counts. V usage is TRBV27 and J usage is TRBJ2-3; 8 nucleotides match TRBD1. CDR1 is MNHEY and CDR2 is SMNVEV in the germline V gene (reference sequence). Unmatched junction bases numbered 8, after V lost 5 bases and J lost 4 bases. CDR3 size: 15 residues. The CDR3 DNA sequence: TGTGCCAGCAGTGACTCCAGGGGGCGAGCAGATACGCAGTATTTT. Translating gives CASSDSRGRADTQYF.

The table lists this clone with a few counts. V usage is TRBV5-1 and J usage is TRBJ1-2; 7 bases are shared with TRBD1. J was trimmed by 0 bases and V by 4 bases; bases with no gene match: 6. This CDR3 region has 15 residues. The germline CDR1 and CDR2 sequences are SGHRS and YFSETQ. The CDR3 sequence is CASSEGTATNYGYTF. The CDR3 bases are TGCGCCAGCAGCGAAGGGACAGCTACTAACTATGGCTACACCTTC.

This rearrangement joins TRBV5-5 to TRBJ2-5; 7 bases agree with TRBD2. Per germline, CDR1 SGHKS and CDR2 YYEKEE (reference sequence). The CDR3 length is 13 residues. J gave up 3 bases and V 6 bases, and 5 bases lay outside the gene matches. The CDR3 protein is CASTRTSKETQYF. The CDR3 DNA follows: TGTGCCAGCACCAGGACTAGTAAAGAGACCCAGTACTTC.

The V call is TRBV5-1, the J call TRBJ1-2; TRBD1 agrees at 9 bases. V lost 1 base to trimming and J lost 5 bases; unmatched junction nucleotides: 9. Germline V gives CDR1 SGHRS, CDR2 YFSETQ. The CDR3 has 16 amino acids. CDR3 DNA sequence: TGCGCCAGCAGCTTGTCAGAACAGGGGGCTGGGTATGGCTACACCTTC. Amino acids: CASSLSEQGAGYGYTF.

The chain is built from TRBV29-1 and TRBJ1-2; D perhaps matches TRBD1 (6 bases). The ends were cut back, 0 bases at V and 0 bases at J, with 20 bases in the middle. The CDR3 spans 18 residues. From germline, CDR1 is SQVTM and CDR2 ANQGSEA. The CDR3 coding sequence is TGCAGCGTTGAAGATAGGGGGGGACGTAAACCAGCTAACTATGGCTACACCTTC. Amino acid sequence: CSVEDRGGRKPANYGYTF.

This clone was found a few times. The rearrangement uses TRBV28 and TRBJ1-2; no clear D gene. The CDR3 extends over 13 amino acids. Between the trimmed V and J ends, which lost 7 bases and 4 bases, there was a span of 13 bases. Germline V gives CDR1 MDHEN, CDR2 SYDVKM. Written as DNA, the CDR3 is TGTGCCAGCACCCTATCGAGCTCCTATGGCTACACCTTC. Translation gives CASTLSSSYGYTF.

This clone was counted between two and nine times. This sample includes further DNA sequences coding for the same CDR3. The chain combines TRBV18 with TRBJ1-5, with TRBD1 matching 11 bases. This CDR3 is 15 amino acids long. The ends lost 4 bases at V and 4 bases at J; junction bases unmatched: 3. Per the germline V gene, CDR1 is KGHSH and CDR2 is LQKENI. CDR3 loop: CASSLGTGGNQPQHF. CDR3 nucleotide sequence: TGTGCCAGCTCACTGGGGACAGGGGGGAATCAGCCCCAGCATTTT.

The chain links TRBV5-1 to TRBJ2-3; D not resolved. The germline CDR1 and CDR2 sequences are SGHRS and YFSETQ. V gave up 2 bases and J gave up 0 bases, with 7 bases separating them. The CDR3 contains 14 residues. CDR3: CASSFRRSTDTQYF. The DNA of the CDR3 is TGCGCCAGCAGCTTTCGCAGGAGCACAGATACGCAGTATTTT. Full variable domain (missing parts from reference TRBV5-1 and TRBJ2-3): KAGVTQTPRYLIKTRGQQVTLSCSPISGHRSVSWYQQTPGQGLQFLFEYFSETQRNKGNFPGRFSGRQFSNSRSEMNVSTLELGDSALYLCASSFRRSTDTQYFGPGTRLTVL.

This clone showed up just a few times. V and J are TRBV27 and TRBJ1-2; no clear D gene. V lost 2 bases and J 8 bases, leaving 15 bases between the germline ends. The CDR3 consists of 14 residues. Germline lookup yields CDR1 MNHEY and CDR2 SMNVEV (reference sequence). The DNA for the CDR3 is TGTGCCAGCAGTTTAGGCGGATCTTCTAGGGGCTACACCTTC. Translation gives CASSLGGSSRGYTF.

This clone appeared a few times. The chain joins TRBV29-1 to TRBJ2-1; D unclear. Germline lookup yields CDR1 SQVTM and CDR2 ANQGSEA. The V gene lost 4 bases and the J gene lost 3 bases, with 13 bases spanning the gap. The CDR3 is 14 residues long. CDR3: CSVVNTHFYNEQFF. The CDR3 DNA reads as TGCAGCGTTGTAAACACACACTTCTACAATGAGCAGTTCTTC.

This clone was recorded a few times. The chain carries TRBV10-3 and TRBJ1-2; no firm D call. The CDR3 length is 12 residues. CDR1 and CDR2 (germline): ENHRY, SYGVKD. Trimming took 8 bases from V and 2 from J, leaving 9 bases between them. As DNA, the CDR3 is TGTGCCATCCTCGGACGGAACTATGGCTACACCTTC. It is translated as CAILGRNYGYTF.

The chain joins TRBV30 to TRBJ2-5, with unresolved D. The germline V and J ends were trimmed by 0 bases and 4 bases, with 15 bases remaining between them. The CDR3 sequence is 15 residues long. Germline V CDR1 and CDR2: GTSNPN, SVGIG (reference sequence). CDR3 in amino acids: CAWSVSSPQVETQYF. The CDR3 DNA sequence: TGTGCCTGGAGTGTTTCGAGCCCCCAAGTAGAGACCCAGTACTTC.

V gene TRBV10-3 combines with J gene TRBJ1-2, with D possibly matching TRBD1 (6 bases). This CDR3 spans 13 amino acids. The germline V gene has CDR1 ENHRY and CDR2 SYGVKD. Trimming took 7 bases from V and 8 from J, leaving 17 bases between them. In DNA form, the CDR3 reads TGTGCCATCACCTTTACAGGGTCCTTCGGCTACACCTTC. Its translation is CAITFTGSFGYTF.